This TCR beta chain was observed in a study of blood T cell repertoires in COVID-19 (dated by TCRdb to the early 2020s). In terms of the full investigation: The collaborator samples originated in the United States, Italy and Spain and spanned the acute and convalescent phases of COVID-19. The prospective study material was composed of cDNA or gDNA derived from T cells, B-cell-depleted T cells, or PBMCs. Subjects who had been exposed to COVID-19, were actively infected with it, or had recovered from it provided the deeply sampled blood TCRbeta repertoires that made up the dataset. A freely available public database, intended as a resource for researchers studying the immune response to SARS-CoV-2, is where the repertoires were released. The samples were drawn from two sources: the first 160 participants of the ongoing ImmuneRACE study, and about 1,300 subjects contributed by 6 global collaborators. The sample metadata nearly always contained a de-identified subject ID, COVID-19 status, age in years and sex. HLA class I and class II types, where available, came from metadata supplied by the sample provider rather than from assay-based typing.

General findings and caveats noted by the study authors: How much clinical and demographic metadata was included differed by source and by participant, and the metadata was provided uncurated.

TCRbeta CDR3 regions were amplified from genomic DNA by means of the immunoSEQ Assay, a bias-controlled multiplex PCR. Regarding the original processing steps: Within the assay, amplification of reference gene primers was used to estimate how many nucleated cells each sample contained. To quantify the absolute abundance of each unique TCRbeta CDR3 rearrangement, sequence reads were collapsed and filtered. Productive Simpson clonality was computed per sample as the square root of Simpson's diversity index over productive rearrangements. TCRdb re-hosts the immuneACCESS table, in-frame sequences only. Its copies lack some clones; in the studies checked, an unresolved V gene accounts for under half of them, and the cause for the rest is not known. The D gene and trimming were derived from the DNA, and the V and J assignments and clone size from that table. Within this sample are under 40,000 clones, with 65% to 90% of them counted one time only. The ten top clones hold less than 7% of the sample.

Collaborating institutions collected whole blood in K2EDTA tubes following their own protocols. For TCRbeta analysis, collaborators shipped samples as frozen whole blood, isolated PBMCs, or DNA extracted from either of those sample types. The CDR3 sequence holds 14 residues, the cysteine and phenylalanine included. Just the 42-base CDR3 DNA is kept, in frame starting at base 1. Based on the germline V gene, the CDR1 and CDR2 sequences are LGHNT and FRNRAP. The junction shows trimming of 8 bases on V and 2 bases on J, plus 13 bases between the germline ends. This clone was seen a handful of times. The specificity of this receptor is unknown. No much larger clone is present one base from it, and per-base qualities are unavailable.

The chain was built from TRBV12-5 and TRBJ1-5; the D gene is perhaps TRBD1, from 5 matching bases. Sequencing was performed on peripheral blood. This clonotype was sampled from a woman aged 80 or over with active or convalescent COVID-19. The bases read TGTGCTAGTAGAGCAGGGCTCGGCAATCAGCCCCAGCATTTT. This encodes CASRAGLGNQPQHF.